This TCR beta chain appears in the sequencing data of a study of blood T cell repertoires in COVID-19. Across the study: PBMCs, B-cell-depleted T cells, or T cells were the source of the cDNA or gDNA that made up the material.

Assay: immunoSEQ multiplex PCR; the TCRdb copy retains only in-frame clones and omits some. The top ten clones hold around 9.3% of a sample with approximately 390,000 clones, around nine tenths of them seen once. CDR1 is SGHDT, CDR2 YYEEEE, per germline. The CDR3 is made up of 15 amino acids. The V gene lost 2 bases and the J gene lost 6 bases, with 17 bases spanning the gap. Sequences were obtained from PBMCs or T cells enriched from blood (not recorded which). The sequence derives from a woman in her fifties or sixties who had recovered from COVID-19. The rearrangement links TRBV5-6 to TRBJ1-1; no definite D call. In DNA form, the CDR3 reads TGTGCCAGCAGCTTAGGACTATCGGGTGGGGCTGAAGCTTTCTTT. This sequence encodes CASSLGLSGGAEAFF.